This TCR beta chain stems from a study of OX40 agonist ivuxolimab in advanced cancers. This clone has only a few counts. Assay: immunoSEQ multiplex PCR; the TCRdb copy retains only in-frame clones and omits some. The sample yields approximately 80,000 clones, around 85% seen once. Germline CDR1 is SGHRS and CDR2 is YFSETQ. V was cut by 0 bases and J by 4 bases, with 7 bases left in between. The CDR3 covers 13 residues. This clonotype originated in an adult with an advanced solid tumor such as melanoma, head and neck, liver or kidney cancer. The rearrangement joins TRBV5-1 to TRBJ2-5; D is perhaps TRBD2 (6 bases). Sequencing used CD4+ or CD8+ T cells sorted from blood, obtained in a trial of the OX40 agonist ivuxolimab. CDR3: CASSLAGVETQYF. DNA of the CDR3: TGCGCCAGCAGCTTGGCGGGAGTAGAGACCCAGTACTTC.